These 8 T cell receptor beta chains originate from one sample sequenced in a study of CD8+CD57+ T cells in acquired aplastic anemia. According to the study, genomic DNA was the template for TCR beta VDJ and CDR3 profiling. MiXCR, applied by TCRdb to the reads, yields one record per CDR3 protein. The sample carries about 42,000 distinct CDR3 sequences, 68% recorded once. The material sequenced was sorted CD4+, CD8+, or CD8+CD57+ T cells (not recorded which) from PBMCs. The source is a human donor in good health, serving as a control.

The chain uses TRBV4-3 and TRBJ1-2; D unclear. The CDR3 contains 12 residues. V shed 0 bases and J shed 3 bases, with 2 bases lying between them. Germline V lookup: CDR1 LGHNA, CDR2 YSLEER. CDR3 nucleotide sequence: TGCGCCAGCAGCCAAGAGGACTATGGCTACACCTTC. Translated: CASSQEDYGYTF.

This clonotype occurred a few times. The chain carries TRBV7-9 and TRBJ1-5; D perhaps matches TRBD1 (6 bases). Germline V lookup: CDR1 SEHNR, CDR2 FQNEAQ (reference sequence). There are 15 residues in the CDR3. Deletions cut 5 bases from V and 0 bases from J, with 11 bases between. In nucleotides, the CDR3 is TGTGCCAGCAGCGGACAGACAAATAGCAATCAGCCCCAGCATTTT. Protein product: CASSGQTNSNQPQHF.

V and J are TRBV19 and TRBJ1-5, with TRBD1 matching 10 bases. V trimming: 4 bases; J trimming: 0 bases; junction bases outside the gene matches: 18. This CDR3 has 21 amino acids. CDR1 is LNHDA and CDR2 is SQIVND in the germline V gene (reference sequence). CDR3 amino acids: CASSTSRDRGTRGYSNQPQHF. CDR3 DNA: TGTGCCAGTAGTACGTCCCGGGACAGGGGTACTCGCGGATATAGCAATCAGCCCCAGCATTTT. Together with reference TRBV19 and TRBJ1-5, the CDR3 gives the full variable domain: DGGITQSPKYLFRKEGQNVTLSCEQNLNHDAMYWYRQDPGQGLRLIYYSQIVNDFQKGDIAEGYSVSREKKESFPLTVTSAQKNPTAFYLCASSTSRDRGTRGYSNQPQHFGDGTRLSIL.

This clonotype was recorded many times. The DNA of the CDR3 is TGTGCCAGCAGCAACAGGGTTTACTCACCCCTCCACTTT. Its translation: CASSNRVYSPLHF. This chain connects TRBV27 to TRBJ1-6; D is possibly TRBD1 (6 bases). V shed 6 bases and J shed 10 bases, with 13 bases lying between them. Per the germline V gene, CDR1 is MNHEY and CDR2 is SMNVEV (reference sequence). The CDR3 runs 13 residues.

V is TRBV7-2 and J is TRBJ2-3, with D maybe TRBD2 (7 bases). V was cut by 6 bases and J by 5 bases, with 12 bases left in between. Germline loops: CDR1 SGHTA, CDR2 FQGNSA. This CDR3 comprises 13 residues. The DNA of the CDR3 is TGTGCCAGCAGGGGGGGGGCCGAAGATACGCAGTATTTT. Protein: CASRGGAEDTQYF.

This chain links TRBV15 with TRBJ2-7; D may be TRBD1 (5 bases). V shed 1 base and J shed 1 base, with 11 bases lying between them. Germline CDR1 and CDR2: LNHNV and YYDKDF (reference sequence). The CDR3 has 15 amino acids. The CDR3 nucleotides are TGTGCCACCAGCAGAGCGGCAGGGTTGTCCTACGAGCAGTACTTC. Amino acid sequence: CATSRAAGLSYEQYF.

The chain joins TRBV2 to TRBJ2-1; possible D gene TRBD2, 6 bases. CDR1 and CDR2 (germline): SNHLY, FYNNEI. The CDR3 totals 12 residues. V lost 6 bases, J lost 6 bases, and 9 bases lay in between. In nucleotides, the CDR3 is TGTGCCAGCAGGCCGACTAGCAATGAGCAGTTCTTC. Its protein is CASRPTSNEQFF.

The chain joins TRBV15 to TRBJ2-1; D not resolved. This CDR3 comprises 14 residues. Trimming shortened V by 0 bases and J by 5 bases, and 8 bases separated the two germline ends. Germline CDR1 reads LNHNV; CDR2 reads YYDKDF (reference sequence). The CDR3: CATSRDHPDNEQFF. The DNA of the CDR3 is TGTGCCACCAGCAGAGATCATCCCGACAATGAGCAGTTCTTC.